The 12 T cell receptor beta chains in this list originate from one sample, sequenced in a study of shared clonotypes between healthy human individuals. The naive CD8 population came from CD45RO-negative cells selected for CCR7, without terminally differentiated effector memory CD45RA+ cells. Using immunoSEQ multiplex PCR, the repertoire was profiled, and TCRdb retains in-frame clones only, with some absent. The sample consists of about 2.1 million clones, around 93% of them appearing once. The sequencing sample was made of naive CD8+ T cells from PBMCs. The receptor source for this set is a man aged 18 to 30 in good health. Some clones in this sample may be carry-over from other donors' samples.

The chain joins TRBV27 to TRBJ2-7; 16 positions match TRBD2. Per germline, CDR1 MNHEY and CDR2 SMNVEV (reference sequence). The ends lost 5 bases at V and 4 bases at J; junction bases unmatched: 5. CDR3 length: 16 amino acids. As DNA, the CDR3 is TGTGCCAGCAGTCTTGGGACTAGCGGGAGGGGGTACGAGCAGTACTTC. This encodes CASSLGTSGRGYEQYF.

The chain employs TRBV21-1 and TRBJ2-7; the DNA was not used to check the table's D call, TRBD2. TRBV21-1 is a pseudogene locus. The CDR3 spans 14 residues. The CDR3 bases are TGTGCCAGCAGTACCGGCGGGAGGGCCCACGAGCAGTACTTC. It translates to CASSTGGRAHEQYF.

The chain has TRBV4-1 and TRBJ1-5; D gene ambiguous. Germline-derived CDR1 and CDR2 are MGHRA and YSYEKL. CDR3 length: 13 amino acids. V shed 1 base and J shed 5 bases, with 6 bases lying between them. The CDR3 coding sequence is TGCGCCAGCAGCCAAGTCGTCGATCAGCCCCAGCATTTT. Translating it yields CASSQVVDQPQHF.

The chain carries TRBV11-2 and TRBJ1-2; tentative D call: TRBD1 (5 bases). The CDR3 runs to 14 residues. Germline V gives CDR1 SGHAT, CDR2 FQNNGV. V lost 5 bases and J lost 4, with 14 bases in between. The CDR3 DNA is TGTGCCAGCAGCCCAAAGGGAGGGGTCTATGGCTACACCTTC. The encoded protein is CASSPKGGVYGYTF.

This chain joins TRBV9 and TRBJ1-1; D is unclear. This CDR3 is built from 18 residues. V was pared by 4 bases and J by 0 bases, with 22 bases between. Germline V CDR1 and CDR2: SGDLS, YYNGEE. The CDR3: CASSPREGIPYMNTEAFF. The CDR3 DNA follows: TGTGCCAGCAGCCCCCGTGAAGGGATCCCTTACATGAACACTGAAGCTTTCTTT.

The gene calls are TRBV5-6 and TRBJ2-7, with D perhaps TRBD1 (6 bases). Germline V CDR1 and CDR2: SGHDT, YYEEEE. This CDR3 has 14 residues. V dropped 1 base and J dropped 7 bases, with 15 bases sitting between them. The CDR3 region is CASSLRQAAGEQYF. CDR3 nucleotides: TGTGCCAGCAGCTTGCGACAGGCGGCGGGTGAGCAGTACTTC.

This clone was detected a few times. The identical CDR3 is also encoded by other nucleotide sequences in the sample. The chain joins TRBV9 to TRBJ2-3, with 7 nucleotides matching TRBD1. V shed 0 bases and J 4 bases; nucleotides not matched to a gene: 2. CDR1 is SGDLS, CDR2 YYNGEE, per germline. The length of the CDR3 is 14 residues. CDR3 region: CASSVEGGADTQYF. The CDR3 region has the DNA TGTGCCAGCAGCGTAGAAGGGGGCGCAGATACGCAGTATTTT.

The V gene is TRBV27, the J gene TRBJ2-3; 14 nucleotides match TRBD2. This CDR3 has 18 amino acids. V trimming: 8 bases; J trimming: 1 base; junction bases outside the gene matches: 11. Germline values: CDR1 MNHEY, CDR2 SMNVEV (reference sequence). The CDR3 region is CASSGLAGVIRGTDTQYF. The CDR3 bases are TGTGCCAGCTCGGGACTAGCGGGAGTTATTAGGGGCACAGATACGCAGTATTTT.

The genes are TRBV7-9 and TRBJ1-5; the match to TRBD1 covers 7 bases. The CDR3 runs to 16 residues. Germline V gene lookup returns CDR1 SEHNR and CDR2 FQNEAQ (reference sequence). V trimming: 4 bases; J trimming: 2 bases; junction bases outside the gene matches: 8. The CDR3 region is CASSSAQGVGNQPQHF. The CDR3 nucleotides are TGTGCCAGCAGCTCCGCCCAGGGGGTCGGCAATCAGCCCCAGCATTTT.

Points on this clone: The sample has other DNA sequences that encode this CDR3 too. The chain combines TRBV9 with TRBJ2-7, with 8 bases fitting TRBD1. There are 14 residues in the CDR3. V lost 2 bases, J lost 2 bases, and 3 bases stayed unmatched. CDR1 is SGDLS and CDR2 is YYNGEE in the germline V gene. The CDR3 region has the DNA TGTGCCAGCAGCGTTGGCAGGGGGCCCTACGAGCAGTACTTC. Translating gives CASSVGRGPYEQYF. The full variable domain, rest sourced from reference TRBV9 and TRBJ2-7, is DSGVTQTPKHLITATGQRVTLRCSPRSGDLSVYWYQQSLDQGLQFLIQYYNGEERAKGNILERFSAQQFPDLHSELNLSSLELGDSALYFCASSVGRGPYEQYFGPGTRLTVT.

DNA for the CDR3: TGTGCCAGCAAGAGGGTAATGAGTAGCAATCAGCCCCAGCATTTT. As protein: CASKRVMSSNQPQHF. The rearrangement uses TRBV27 and TRBJ1-5; D unclear. Trimming stripped 7 bases from V and 0 bases from J, with 13 bases between. CDR1 is MNHEY and CDR2 is SMNVEV in the germline V gene (reference sequence). This CDR3 is 15 amino acids long.

This CDR3 reads CASSLPQELNTEAFF. The CDR3 DNA follows: TGTGCCAGCAGCCTACCTCAGGAATTGAACACTGAAGCTTTCTTT. This rearrangement joins TRBV28 to TRBJ1-1; D gene ambiguous. CDR1 is MDHEN, CDR2 SYDVKM, per germline. The CDR3 is 15 residues long. V lost 6 bases and J 0 bases, leaving 14 bases between the germline ends.